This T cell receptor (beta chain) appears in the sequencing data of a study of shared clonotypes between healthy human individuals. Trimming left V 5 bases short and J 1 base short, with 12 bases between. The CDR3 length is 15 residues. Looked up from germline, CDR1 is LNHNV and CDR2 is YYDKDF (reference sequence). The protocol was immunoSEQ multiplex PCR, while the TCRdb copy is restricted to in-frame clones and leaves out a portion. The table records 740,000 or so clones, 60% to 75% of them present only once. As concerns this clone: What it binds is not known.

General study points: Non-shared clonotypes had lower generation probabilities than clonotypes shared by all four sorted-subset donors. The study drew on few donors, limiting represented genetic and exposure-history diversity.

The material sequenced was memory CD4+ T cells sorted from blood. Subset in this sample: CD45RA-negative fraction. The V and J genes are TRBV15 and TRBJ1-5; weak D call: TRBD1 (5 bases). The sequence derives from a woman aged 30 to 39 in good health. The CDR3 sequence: CATSGRTPSNQPQHF. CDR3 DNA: TGTGCCACCAGCGGAAGGACACCGAGCAATCAGCCCCAGCATTTT.